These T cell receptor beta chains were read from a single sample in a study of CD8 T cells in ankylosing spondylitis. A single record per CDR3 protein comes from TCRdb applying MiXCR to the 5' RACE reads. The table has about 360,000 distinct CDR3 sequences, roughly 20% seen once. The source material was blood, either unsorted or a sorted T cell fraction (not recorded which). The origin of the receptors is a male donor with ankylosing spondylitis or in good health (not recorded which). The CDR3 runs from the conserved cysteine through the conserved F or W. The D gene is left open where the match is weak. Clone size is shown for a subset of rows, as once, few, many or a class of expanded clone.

CDR3aa: CASSLMSGGFYEQFF
CDR3nt: TGTGCCAGCAGCTTAATGTCCGGGGGATTTTATGAGCAGTTCTTC
abundance: many
j_gene: TRBJ2-1
d_gene: NA
v_gene: TRBV11-2

CDR3aa: CASSPPGLKETQYF
CDR3nt: TGTGCCAGCAGTCCACCGGGACTGAAAGAGACCCAGTACTTC
abundance: NA
j_gene: TRBJ2-5
d_gene: NA
v_gene: TRBV6-1

CDR3aa: CAVQGYGTDTQYF
CDR3nt: TGTGCCGTCCAGGGTTACGGCACAGATACGCAGTATTTT
abundance: few
j_gene: TRBJ2-3
d_gene: NA
v_gene: TRBV12-3/TRBV12-4

CDR3aa: CSVDRGYNEQFF
CDR3nt: TGCAGCGTGGACAGGGGCTACAATGAGCAGTTCTTC
abundance: few
j_gene: TRBJ2-1
d_gene: TRBD1
v_gene: TRBV29-1

CDR3aa: CGGYRTGLDEQFF
CDR3nt: TGCGGGGGATATCGGACAGGGTTAGATGAGCAGTTCTTC
abundance: NA
j_gene: TRBJ2-1
d_gene: TRBD1
v_gene: TRBV20-1

CDR3aa: CASSLVSGGAGEQFF
CDR3nt: TGTGCCAGCAGCTTGGTTAGCGGGGGAGCGGGTGAGCAGTTCTTC
abundance: NA
j_gene: TRBJ2-1
d_gene: TRBD2
v_gene: TRBV7-9

CDR3aa: CASSPSGLMGYEQYF
CDR3nt: TGTGCCAGCAGTCCCTCGGGACTTATGGGCTACGAGCAGTACTTC
abundance: NA
j_gene: TRBJ2-7
d_gene: NA
v_gene: TRBV7-3

CDR3aa: CASSFSGIQPQHF
CDR3nt: TGTGCCAGCAGCTTTTCGGGGATTCAGCCCCAGCATTTT
abundance: NA
j_gene: TRBJ1-5
d_gene: NA
v_gene: TRBV7-9

CDR3aa: CASSLSSGGPEAFF
CDR3nt: TGTGCCAGCAGTTTATCTTCGGGCGGACCCGAAGCTTTCTTT
abundance: many
j_gene: TRBJ1-1
d_gene: NA
v_gene: TRBV12-3/TRBV12-4

CDR3aa: CASSLGVSRTDTQYF
CDR3nt: TGCGCCAGCAGCTTGGGGGTTTCTCGGACAGATACGCAGTATTTT
abundance: NA
j_gene: TRBJ2-3
d_gene: NA
v_gene: TRBV5-1

CDR3aa: CSASRKTSYEQYF
CDR3nt: TGCAGTGCCTCGAGGAAGACCTCCTACGAGCAGTACTTC
abundance: NA
j_gene: TRBJ2-7
d_gene: NA
v_gene: TRBV20-1

CDR3aa: CASSSTGVFLEQYF
CDR3nt: TGTGCCAGCAGTAGTACAGGGGTGTTTCTCGAGCAGTACTTC
abundance: NA
j_gene: TRBJ2-7
d_gene: TRBD1
v_gene: TRBV12-3/TRBV12-4

CDR3aa: CASSPVAGGYNEQFF
CDR3nt: TGTGCCAGCAGCCCGGTCGCCGGGGGGTACAATGAGCAGTTCTTC
abundance: NA
j_gene: TRBJ2-1
d_gene: TRBD2
v_gene: TRBV12-3/TRBV12-4

CDR3aa: CATSDSWMGTQYF
CDR3nt: TGTGCCACCAGTGATTCCTGGATGGGGACCCAGTACTTC
abundance: NA
j_gene: TRBJ2-5
d_gene: NA
v_gene: TRBV24-1

CDR3aa: CSVETSYEKLFF
CDR3nt: TGCAGCGTTGAGACAAGTTACGAAAAACTGTTTTTT
abundance: NA
j_gene: TRBJ1-4
d_gene: NA
v_gene: TRBV29-1

CDR3aa: CSVKGSSGGARVNEQFF
CDR3nt: TGCAGTGTGAAGGGCTCTAGCGGGGGGGCCCGGGTGAATGAGCAGTTCTTC
abundance: few
j_gene: TRBJ2-1
d_gene: TRBD2
v_gene: TRBV29-1

CDR3aa: CASSQEGRQSYEQYF
CDR3nt: TGCGCCAGCAGCCAAGAGGGGAGACAGAGCTACGAGCAGTACTTC
abundance: few
j_gene: TRBJ2-7
d_gene: NA
v_gene: TRBV4-1

CDR3aa: CSADGTEAFF
CDR3nt: TGCAGTGCGGATGGGACAGAAGCTTTCTTT
abundance: NA
j_gene: TRBJ1-1
d_gene: NA
v_gene: TRBV20-1

CDR3aa: CASSPRGNTEAFF
CDR3nt: TGTGCCAGCAGCCCCAGGGGGAACACTGAAGCTTTCTTT
abundance: many
j_gene: TRBJ1-1
d_gene: NA
v_gene: TRBV5-6

CDR3aa: CASSSPTTGPNTGELFF
CDR3nt: TGTGCCAGCAGTTCGCCAACGACAGGACCGAACACCGGGGAGCTGTTTTTT
abundance: NA
j_gene: TRBJ2-2
d_gene: NA
v_gene: TRBV28

CDR3aa: CASRDIQGQSSYEQYF
CDR3nt: TGTGCCAGCAGGGACATCCAGGGACAGAGCTCCTACGAGCAGTACTTC
abundance: NA
j_gene: TRBJ2-7
d_gene: TRBD1
v_gene: TRBV2

CDR3aa: CSARVPGGTRTDTQYF
CDR3nt: TGCAGTGCTAGAGTTCCCGGCGGGACTCGCACAGATACGCAGTATTTT
abundance: few
j_gene: TRBJ2-3
d_gene: NA
v_gene: TRBV20-1

CDR3aa: CSVEDPEREDGEQYF
CDR3nt: TGCAGCGTTGAAGATCCGGAGAGGGAGGACGGCGAGCAGTACTTC
abundance: few
j_gene: TRBJ2-7
d_gene: NA
v_gene: TRBV29-1

CDR3aa: CSAREEGTVTGELFF
CDR3nt: TGCAGTGCTAGAGAGGAGGGGACCGTCACCGGGGAGCTGTTTTTT
abundance: NA
j_gene: TRBJ2-2
d_gene: NA
v_gene: TRBV20-1

CDR3aa: CASSLESPATEQFF
CDR3nt: TGTGCCAGCAGCTTAGAGTCCCCCGCCACTGAGCAGTTCTTC
abundance: few
j_gene: TRBJ2-1
d_gene: NA
v_gene: TRBV7-2

CDR3aa: CASSFVGALMGEQYF
CDR3nt: TGTGCCAGCAGTTTCGTAGGGGCGCTTATGGGGGAGCAGTACTTC
abundance: NA
j_gene: TRBJ2-7
d_gene: NA
v_gene: TRBV12-3/TRBV12-4

CDR3aa: CASSLGRPAPPSETQYF
CDR3nt: TGTGCCAGCAGCTTAGGAAGGCCAGCACCACCCTCGGAGACCCAGTACTTC
abundance: NA
j_gene: TRBJ2-5
d_gene: NA
v_gene: TRBV7-9

CDR3aa: CASRPRGVFNEQFF
CDR3nt: TGTGCCAGCAGACCCCGTGGGGTCTTTAATGAGCAGTTCTTC
abundance: NA
j_gene: TRBJ2-1
d_gene: NA
v_gene: TRBV5-6

CDR3aa: CSASEASVSFGYEQYF
CDR3nt: TGCAGTGCTAGTGAGGCTAGCGTAAGTTTTGGATACGAGCAGTACTTC
abundance: many
j_gene: TRBJ2-7
d_gene: NA
v_gene: TRBV20-1

CDR3aa: CASSDNRDPGDTQYF
CDR3nt: TGCGCCAGCAGTGATAACCGGGATCCAGGTGATACGCAGTATTTT
abundance: NA
j_gene: TRBJ2-3
d_gene: NA
v_gene: TRBV10-1

CDR3aa: CASSFFGNTGELFF
CDR3nt: TGTGCCAGCAGCTTCTTCGGGAACACCGGGGAGCTGTTTTTT
abundance: NA
j_gene: TRBJ2-2
d_gene: NA
v_gene: TRBV5-6

CDR3aa: CASSDDGGRMETQYF
CDR3nt: TGTGCCAGCTCCGATGACGGGGGGAGGATGGAGACCCAGTACTTC
abundance: few
j_gene: TRBJ2-5
d_gene: TRBD2
v_gene: TRBV30

CDR3aa: CAISVPGVGELFF
CDR3nt: TGTGCCATCAGTGTACCGGGGGTGGGGGAGCTGTTTTTT
abundance: NA
j_gene: TRBJ2-2
d_gene: NA
v_gene: TRBV10-3

CDR3aa: CASTPGGGPFYAGELFF
CDR3nt: TGCGCCAGCACCCCGGGGGGGGGCCCGTTTTACGCCGGGGAGCTGTTTTTT
abundance: NA
j_gene: TRBJ2-2
d_gene: TRBD2
v_gene: TRBV10-2

CDR3aa: CASSPGTGARDTQYF
CDR3nt: TGTGCCAGCAGTCCCGGGACTGGGGCAAGAGATACGCAGTATTTT
abundance: NA
j_gene: TRBJ2-3
d_gene: NA
v_gene: TRBV28

CDR3aa: CASSLSRAASTDTQYF
CDR3nt: TGTGCCAGCAGTTTGTCACGGGCCGCTAGCACAGATACGCAGTATTTT
abundance: NA
j_gene: TRBJ2-3
d_gene: NA
v_gene: TRBV28

CDR3aa: CASSFGRSFSPLHF
CDR3nt: TGTGCCAGCAGTTTCGGGAGGTCTTTTTCACCCCTCCACTTT
abundance: many
j_gene: TRBJ1-6
d_gene: NA
v_gene: TRBV12-3/TRBV12-4

CDR3aa: CASSEAGSQYF
CDR3nt: TGTGCCAGCAGCGAAGCAGGTTCCCAGTACTTC
abundance: few
j_gene: TRBJ2-5
d_gene: NA
v_gene: TRBV11-2

CDR3aa: CASSPQADTQYF
CDR3nt: TGTGCCAGCAGCCCCCAAGCGGATACGCAGTATTTT
abundance: many
j_gene: TRBJ2-3
d_gene: NA
v_gene: TRBV7-9

CDR3aa: CASSQKRGGPNTEAFF
CDR3nt: TGTGCCAGCAGCCAAAAGAGGGGGGGCCCGAACACTGAAGCTTTCTTT
abundance: few
j_gene: TRBJ1-1
d_gene: NA
v_gene: TRBV14

CDR3aa: CASSQDPAGPGELFF
CDR3nt: TGCGCCAGCAGCCAAGACCCTGCTGGGCCCGGGGAGCTGTTTTTT
abundance: NA
j_gene: TRBJ2-2
d_gene: NA
v_gene: TRBV4-1

CDR3aa: CASSLWGQGIQETQYF
CDR3nt: TGTGCCAGCAGTTTATGGGGACAGGGCATCCAAGAGACCCAGTACTTC
abundance: few
j_gene: TRBJ2-5
d_gene: TRBD1
v_gene: TRBV27

CDR3aa: CASSYSGQPQHF
CDR3nt: TGTGCCAGCAGTTACTCAGGGCAGCCCCAGCATTTT
abundance: many
j_gene: TRBJ1-5
d_gene: NA
v_gene: TRBV6-6

CDR3aa: CASSEVPSGEDNEQFF
CDR3nt: TGTGCCAGCAGTGAAGTGCCTAGCGGGGAAGACAATGAGCAGTTCTTC
abundance: many
j_gene: TRBJ2-1
d_gene: TRBD2
v_gene: TRBV6-1

CDR3aa: CASSLSYPAGSETQYF
CDR3nt: TGTGCCAGCAGTTTATCGTACCCAGCGGGGTCGGAGACCCAGTACTTC
abundance: NA
j_gene: TRBJ2-5
d_gene: TRBD2
v_gene: TRBV27

CDR3aa: CAISEYLDTSAATQYF
CDR3nt: TGTGCCATCAGTGAGTACCTGGACACCTCCGCGGCGACCCAGTACTTC
abundance: once
j_gene: TRBJ2-5
d_gene: NA
v_gene: TRBV10-3

CDR3aa: CASSPRGRREGNTEAFF
CDR3nt: TGTGCCAGCAGCCCCAGAGGGAGGAGGGAAGGAAACACTGAAGCTTTCTTT
abundance: few
j_gene: TRBJ1-1
d_gene: NA
v_gene: TRBV9

CDR3aa: CSASEGLALYNEQFF
CDR3nt: TGCAGTGCTAGCGAAGGACTAGCCCTTTACAATGAGCAGTTCTTC
abundance: NA
j_gene: TRBJ2-1
d_gene: TRBD2
v_gene: TRBV20-1

CDR3aa: CASRLAGHTGELFF
CDR3nt: TGTGCCAGCAGACTAGCGGGGCACACCGGGGAGCTGTTTTTT
abundance: NA
j_gene: TRBJ2-2
d_gene: TRBD2
v_gene: TRBV6-4

CDR3aa: CSALTGTTTEAFF
CDR3nt: TGCAGCGCCCTGACAGGGACGACGACTGAAGCTTTCTTT
abundance: NA
j_gene: TRBJ1-1
d_gene: TRBD1
v_gene: TRBV29-1

CDR3aa: CASSGSQETQYF
CDR3nt: TGCGCCAGCAGCGGCAGTCAAGAGACCCAGTACTTC
abundance: few
j_gene: TRBJ2-5
d_gene: NA
v_gene: TRBV4-1

CDR3aa: CASSSGFGYGYTF
CDR3nt: TGTGCCAGCAGCTCAGGGTTTGGCTATGGCTACACCTTC
abundance: NA
j_gene: TRBJ1-2
d_gene: NA
v_gene: TRBV6-1